The present T cell receptor (beta chain) was sequenced within a study of blood T cell repertoires in COVID-19. This CDR3 has 13 residues. V lost 0 bases and J lost 8; bases outside the gene matches: 2. Germline V gene lookup returns CDR1 MNHEY and CDR2 SVGEGT. Categorization into cohorts depended on clinical history that participants reported. Only in-frame clones appear in the TCRdb table, and some are missing; sequencing was by immunoSEQ multiplex PCR. Here the sample spans some 160,000 clones, roughly 90% being singletons. The sample was PBMCs or T cells enriched from blood (not recorded which). The V gene is TRBV6-2 or TRBV6-3, the J gene TRBJ1-2; 8 bases agree with TRBD1. The source is a woman aged 45-65 years who had recovered from COVID-19. The CDR3 loop is CASSYSTGAGYTF. The CDR3 bases are TGTGCCAGCAGTTACTCGACAGGGGCCGGCTACACCTTC.